What follows are 16 T cell receptor beta chains derived from one specimen sequenced in a study of beta chain features in type 1 diabetes. The authors reverse transcribed all of the isolated RNA, so sequencing captured expressed TCRB transcripts. Measured with immunoSEQ multiplex PCR; TCRdb has only the in-frame clones, and not every one. The sample shows about 150,000 clones, over 8.5% of them seen only once. Sequencing input: central memory CD4+ T cells from blood. The receptors derive from a man between 18 and 29 years old in good health.

The chain combines TRBV28 with TRBJ2-7, with D perhaps assigned TRBD1 or TRBD2 (5 bases each). The germline V gene has CDR1 MDHEN and CDR2 SYDVKM. Between the trimmed V and J ends, which lost 5 bases and 6 bases, there was a span of 26 bases. This CDR3 region has 17 residues. This chain's CDR3 is CASSPRIRGPIPIEQYF. The CDR3 nucleotides are TGTGCCAGCAGTCCCCGTATTCGGGGCCCTATCCCCATCGAGCAGTACTTC.

This clone showed up many times. The chain is built from TRBV28 and TRBJ2-5, with TRBD2 identical over 12 bases. Unmatched junction bases numbered 17, after V lost 5 bases and J lost 1 base. CDR3 length: 20 amino acids. From germline, CDR1 is MDHEN and CDR2 SYDVKM. DNA for the CDR3: TGTGCCAGCAGTCCGCGCCGGGACAGAGGACTAGCGGGGCGCCAAGAGACCCAGTACTTC. Amino acid sequence: CASSPRRDRGLAGRQETQYF.

CDR3 in DNA: TGCAGCGCGCAGCCCCGACTGGAATACAATGAGCAGTTCTTC. Residues: CSAQPRLEYNEQFF. The chain employs TRBV29-1 and TRBJ2-1, with no clear D. The CDR3 extends over 14 amino acids. Germline V CDR1 and CDR2: SQVTM, ANQGSEA. The V end lost 7 bases, the J end lost 4 bases, and 17 bases lay between the germline ends.

This chain joins TRBV29-1 and TRBJ2-1; D is perhaps TRBD2 (6 bases). This CDR3 comprises 11 residues. The germline V and J ends were trimmed by 7 bases and 10 bases, with 14 bases remaining between them. Germline V gives CDR1 SQVTM, CDR2 ANQGSEA. The CDR3 nucleotides read TGCAGCGGAAACCCGGGACTCGAGCAGTTCTTC. Translating gives CSGNPGLEQFF.

The CDR3 nucleotides read TGCAGCGCTCGACCGGGGAGGGATGGCTACACCTTC. Its translation: CSARPGRDGYTF. This chain joins TRBV29-1 and TRBJ1-2; D not resolved. V was trimmed by 7 bases and J by 6 bases, leaving 15 bases between them. Germline V CDR1 and CDR2: SQVTM, ANQGSEA. This CDR3 region has 12 residues.

This clone was recorded a few times. The CDR3 loop reads CASSPLLAHTIYF. The CDR3 bases are TGCGCCAGCAGCCCCCTGCTCGCTCACACCATATATTTT. This chain connects TRBV4-3 to TRBJ1-3, with no clear D. Germline values: CDR1 LGHNA, CDR2 YSLEER. The CDR3 has 13 amino acids. Trimming left V 4 bases short and J 8 bases short, with 12 bases between.

Only a few counts were recorded for this clone. The genes are TRBV7-2 and TRBJ2-7, with D perhaps matching TRBD1 (5 bases). This CDR3 is 15 amino acids long. The germline V gene has CDR1 SGHTA and CDR2 FQGNSA. The V end lost 5 bases, the J end lost 1 base, and 15 bases lay between the germline ends. The CDR3 DNA sequence: TGTGCCAGCAGCCAAGGAGACAGTGAATCCTACGAGCAGTACTTC. This translates into CASSQGDSESYEQYF. The variable domain in full, completed from reference TRBV7-2 and TRBJ2-7, reads GAGVSQSPSNKVTEKGKDVELRCDPISGHTALYWYRQSLGQGLEFLIYFQGNSAPDKSGLPSDRFSAERTGGSVSTLTIQRTQQEDSAVYLCASSQGDSESYEQYFGPGTRLTVT.

V is TRBV29-1 and J is TRBJ2-4; D assignment may be TRBD1 or TRBD2 (6 bases each). There are 14 residues in the CDR3. Germline V gives CDR1 SQVTM, CDR2 ANQGSEA. V was clipped by 7 bases and J by 8 bases, with 21 bases between them. CDR3 bases: TGCAGCGGCGGGGCCGTCGGGGGCCGGGACATTCAGTACTTC. It specifies CSGGAVGGRDIQYF.

There are many counts of this clone. The rearrangement links TRBV29-1 to TRBJ1-1, with D unresolved. Between the trimmed V and J ends, which lost 6 bases and 1 base, there was a span of 6 bases. Germline-derived CDR1 and CDR2 are SQVTM and ANQGSEA. The CDR3 is 11 amino acids. CDR3 protein: CSVRWNTEAFF. CDR3 nucleotide sequence: TGCAGCGTCCGATGGAACACTGAAGCTTTCTTT.

This clone was observed a handful of times. The genes are TRBV6-1 and TRBJ2-5; TRBD2 is a possible D gene (7 bases). V gave up 6 bases and J gave up 3 bases, with 14 bases separating them. Germline CDR1 reads MNHNS; CDR2 reads SASEGT. CDR3 size: 14 residues. The CDR3 here is CASRRGPSEETQYF. The CDR3 DNA follows: TGTGCCAGCAGGCGGGGGCCCTCCGAAGAGACCCAGTACTTC.

V is TRBV2 and J is TRBJ1-4; D unclear. Per the germline V gene, CDR1 is SNHLY and CDR2 is FYNNEI. With 2 bases removed from V and 15 bases from J, the gap between germline ends came to 13 bases. The CDR3 is made up of 12 amino acids. CDR3 amino acids: CASSESLKRVFF. The CDR3, as DNA: TGTGCCAGCAGTGAAAGCCTGAAACGGGTGTTTTTT.

This clone has just a few counts. In DNA, the CDR3 is TGTGCCAGCAGCCAAGAGCGGGTAGGATCACCCCTCCACTTT. The encoded protein is CASSQERVGSPLHF. V is TRBV14 and J is TRBJ1-6, with D hard to call. Per germline, CDR1 SGHDN and CDR2 FVKESK. The CDR3 sequence is 14 residues long. V was pared by 0 bases and J by 10 bases, with 10 bases between.

Ten or more counts support this clone. Other DNA sequences within the sample encode an identical CDR3. The chain recombines TRBV7-3 with TRBJ2-1; TRBD2 matches 9 bases. CDR1 and CDR2 from the germline V gene are SGHTA and FQGTGA. This CDR3 is built from 14 residues. The trim removed 5 bases at V and 4 bases at J, leaving 3 bases unmatched. The CDR3 is CASSLGLAYNEQFF. The CDR3 DNA is TGTGCCAGCAGCCTGGGACTAGCTTACAATGAGCAGTTCTTC.

This chain links TRBV7-9 with TRBJ1-1, with TRBD1 as a possible D gene (6 bases). V dropped 8 bases and J dropped 5 bases, with 21 bases sitting between them. Germline CDR1 SEHNR, CDR2 FQNEAQ (reference sequence). CDR3 size: 15 residues. This chain's CDR3 is CASARPGGDDTEAFF. The CDR3 DNA is TGTGCCAGCGCACGACCGGGGGGCGATGATACTGAAGCTTTCTTT.

This clone was detected only a few times. The chain links TRBV7-2 to TRBJ2-6, with 7 bases fitting TRBD1. Germline CDR1 SGHTA, CDR2 FQGNSA. With 7 bases clipped from V and 2 bases from J, the junction kept 2 bases outside the gene matches. CDR3 size: 14 residues. The CDR3 reads CASTDRAGANVLTF. The CDR3 DNA sequence: TGTGCCAGCACTGACAGGGCTGGGGCCAACGTCCTGACTTTC. Combining the CDR3 with reference TRBV7-2 and TRBJ2-6 gives the whole variable domain GAGVSQSPSNKVTEKGKDVELRCDPISGHTALYWYRQSLGQGLEFLIYFQGNSAPDKSGLPSDRFSAERTGGSVSTLTIQRTQQEDSAVYLCASTDRAGANVLTFGAGSRLTVL.

This clone turned up a few times. The chain employs TRBV6-1 and TRBJ2-3, with D maybe TRBD2 (6 bases). CDR1 and CDR2 from the germline V gene are MNHNS and SASEGT. The V gene lost 8 bases and the J gene lost 5 bases, with 17 bases spanning the gap. CDR3 size: 14 residues. The CDR3: CASEPLAVIDTQYF. CDR3 DNA: TGTGCCAGCGAACCACTAGCAGTGATAGATACGCAGTATTTT.